The 29 T cell receptor beta chains below come from one sample, sequenced in a study of T cells in Graves' hyperthyroidism and ophthalmopathy. Authors of the study amplified TCR beta CDR3 regions from RNA transcripts. First-round RT-PCR of the TCR CDR3 relied on the HTBI primer set. TCRdb re-called the multiplex PCR reads through MiXCR, storing one row per CDR3 protein. Among 500,000 to 600,000 distinct CDR3 sequences listed, about 43% were seen once. Sequenced input: peripheral blood or thyroid tissue (not recorded which). Source of these receptors: a woman aged 18-29 years with Graves' hyperthyroidism.

This clonotype has a count of ten or more. J is TRBJ1-1 and V is TRBV9; D remains unclear. The ends were cut back, 3 bases at V and 4 bases at J, with 13 bases in the middle. The CDR3 has 14 residues. Germline V gene sequence: CDR1 SGDLS, CDR2 YYNGEE. CDR3 amino acids: CASSAETVGTEAFF. CDR3 bases: TGTGCCAGCAGCGCCGAAACCGTCGGCACTGAAGCTTTCTTT.

CDR3 residues: CASSSIHTNEKLFF. The CDR3 DNA is TGTGCCAGCAGTTCCATTCACACTAATGAAAAACTGTTTTTT. The rearrangement uses TRBV7-8 and TRBJ1-4; D gene unclear. Per germline, CDR1 SGHVS and CDR2 FQNEAQ. With 6 bases removed from V and 2 bases from J, the gap between germline ends came to 10 bases. This CDR3 comprises 14 residues.

This clonotype has a count of ten or more. V gene TRBV5-1 combines with J gene TRBJ1-2, with 9 bases identical to TRBD1. The V segment lost 7 bases and the J segment 6 bases; nucleotides outside the gene matches: 7. CDR3 length: 13 amino acids. Germline V lookup: CDR1 SGHRS, CDR2 YFSETQ. The CDR3 DNA sequence: TGCGCCAGCGGACCGGGACAGGGAGATGGCTACACCTTC. Its translation is CASGPGQGDGYTF.

The DNA for the CDR3 is TGTGCCAGCAGTGAAGTGGGGGGACCTTATGGCTACACCTTC. Its translation: CASSEVGGPYGYTF. This chain joins TRBV25-1 and TRBJ1-2; perhaps TRBD1 as D (5 bases). Germline V gene lookup returns CDR1 MGHDK and CDR2 SYGVNS. V was pared by 2 bases and J by 5 bases, with 12 bases between. The CDR3 has 14 amino acids.

V gene TRBV7-9 combines with J gene TRBJ1-6; D perhaps matches TRBD1 (6 bases). The germline CDR1 and CDR2 sequences are SEHNR and FQNEAQ (reference sequence). Deletions cut 11 bases from V and 13 bases from J, with 18 bases between. The CDR3 totals 12 residues. This CDR3 reads CAGQQGNQPLHF. As DNA, the CDR3 is TGTGCCGGGCAACAGGGCAATCAGCCCCTCCACTTT.

This clonotype appeared a few times. This chain uses TRBV6-5 with TRBJ2-2; D is possibly TRBD1 (5 bases). Germline V gene lookup returns CDR1 MNHEY and CDR2 SVGAGI. This CDR3 has 14 residues. The ends were cut back, 0 bases at V and 6 bases at J, with 8 bases in the middle. The DNA of the CDR3 is TGTGCCAGCAGTTACTCGTTAGGGGCCGGGGAGCTGTTTTTT. It codes for CASSYSLGAGELFF.

This clonotype was counted ten times or more. The chain has TRBV20-1 and TRBJ1-4; D ambiguous. CDR1 and CDR2 (germline): DFQATT, SNEGSKA (reference sequence). V shed 2 bases and J shed 0 bases, with 13 bases lying between them. This CDR3 has 16 amino acids. The CDR3 bases are TGCAGTGCTAGATCCAGAAGCCCCACAACTAATGAAAAACTGTTTTTT. Protein: CSARSRSPTTNEKLFF.

The table lists this clonotype with many counts. This chain links TRBV24-1 with TRBJ1-5; D remains ambiguous. The germline V and J ends were trimmed by 3 bases and 4 bases, with 12 bases remaining between them. The V gene's germline CDR1 is KGHDR and CDR2 SFDVKD. This CDR3 comprises 15 residues. Written as DNA, the CDR3 is TGTGCCACCAGTGATGCGGGCAGGAATAATCAGCCCCAGCATTTT. This translates into CATSDAGRNNQPQHF.

Concerning this clonotype itself: This clone may be a read error of a much larger clone one base away. This chain links TRBV10-3 with TRBJ1-1, with 10 bases identical to TRBD1. This CDR3 comprises 14 residues. The V and J ends lost 5 bases and 11 bases, in that order; junction bases with no gene match: 11. Looked up from germline, CDR1 is ENHRY and CDR2 is SYGVKD. CDR3 bases: TGTGCCATCAGTCCTTTCCGGACAGGGGGATTTGCTTTCTTT. As protein: CAISPFRTGGFAFF.

The CDR3 coding sequence is TGCGCCAGAAGCCCCGGGACTGCCTTGGGTGAGCAGTTCTTC. Amino acid sequence: CARSPGTALGEQFF. The V and J genes are TRBV5-1 and TRBJ2-1; perhaps TRBD2 as D (6 bases). Trimming took 8 bases from V and 9 from J, leaving 21 bases between them. From germline, CDR1 is SGHRS and CDR2 YFSETQ. This CDR3 contains 14 residues.

This clonotype has a handful of counts. The chain combines TRBV20-1 with TRBJ2-1; D call uncertain. Germline loops: CDR1 DFQATT, CDR2 SNEGSKA (reference sequence). V gave up 3 bases and J gave up 7 bases, with 16 bases separating them. The CDR3 contains 14 residues. Here the CDR3 DNA reads TGCAGTGCTAGTTACGAACGAGAGCCGAATGAGCAGTTCTTC. This gives the protein CSASYEREPNEQFF.

The chain joins TRBV24-1 to TRBJ2-5; weak D call: TRBD1 (5 bases). Near its end, the DNA agrees better with TRBJ2-1, so the J call may be wrong. Germline V CDR1 and CDR2: KGHDR, SFDVKD. The CDR3 is 14 amino acids. The CDR3 region is CATSDLGRAGEQFF. DNA for the CDR3: TGTGCCACCAGTGATTTAGGCAGGGCAGGTGAGCAGTTCTTC.

This clonotype showed up just once. The missing conserved phenylalanine or tryptophan at the end of this CDR3 makes a read error likely. The DNA is left out, because the CDR3 cannot be placed on it with certainty; the CDR3 is given as TCRdb lists it. The chain's CDR3 is CASNVAGGH. This chain links TRBV11-3 with TRBJ1-3. The CDR3 length equals 9 residues, ends included. Germline CDR1 is SGHNT and CDR2 is YENEEA.

This clonotype was counted at least ten times. The chain combines TRBV5-1 with TRBJ1-1; D call uncertain. Trimming pared 4 bases from V and 1 base from J, leaving 11 bases between. This CDR3 comprises 14 residues. Germline loops: CDR1 SGHRS, CDR2 YFSETQ. The CDR3 protein is CASSQTTQNTEAFF. CDR3 DNA: TGCGCCAGCAGCCAAACGACACAGAACACTGAAGCTTTCTTT.

In its sample, this clonotype was seen a few times. The chain couples TRBV12-3 or TRBV12-4 to TRBJ2-5, with D perhaps matching TRBD1 (6 bases). The V end was cut by 6 bases, the J end by 2 bases, with 22 bases between. CDR3 size: 17 residues. CDR3 in amino acids: CASSRTSHRERQETQYF. The CDR3 DNA is TGTGCCAGCAGCCGTACAAGCCACAGGGAAAGACAAGAGACCCAGTACTTC.

This clonotype was counted at least ten times. The rearrangement links TRBV25-1 to TRBJ2-2; D gene uncertain. The CDR3 is 14 residues long. The germline CDR1 and CDR2 sequences are MGHDK and SYGVNS. V was cut by 7 bases and J by 0 bases, with 9 bases left in between. The CDR3 nucleotides are TGTGCCAGCACCGAACGGCCGAACACCGGGGAGCTGTTTTTT. It yields the protein CASTERPNTGELFF.

This clonotype was observed at least ten times. The chain recombines TRBV20-1 with TRBJ2-7; the D call may be TRBD1 or TRBD2 (5 bases each). CDR1 is DFQATT, CDR2 SNEGSKA, per germline (reference sequence). This CDR3 has 13 amino acids. V lost 3 bases to trimming and J lost 3 bases, with 12 bases between them. CDR3 loop: CSARGTGHYEQYF. CDR3 coding DNA: TGCAGTGCTAGGGGGACGGGCCACTACGAGCAGTACTTC.

On this clonotype itself: This could be a read error, since a much larger clone is one nucleotide away. The genes are TRBV27 and TRBJ1-2; D possibly corresponds to TRBD1 (6 bases). Per the germline V gene, CDR1 is MNHEY and CDR2 is SMNVEV (reference sequence). This CDR3 has 15 amino acids. V lost 4 bases to trimming and J lost 7 bases, with 19 bases between them. CDR3 coding DNA: TGTGCCAGCAGTTCAAGCCGGGACACCCACACTGGCTACACCTTC. Residues: CASSSSRDTHTGYTF.

This chain joins TRBV11-2 and TRBJ1-2; 8 bases are shared with TRBD1. The CDR3 consists of 15 residues. V was clipped by 6 bases and J by 5 bases; unmatched bases: 11. Germline-derived CDR1 and CDR2 are SGHAT and FQNNGV. The CDR3 sequence is CASSQAQGAGYGYTF. Written as DNA, the CDR3 is TGTGCCAGCAGTCAGGCCCAGGGGGCAGGGTATGGCTACACCTTC.

This clonotype was recorded once. V usage is TRBV19 and J usage is TRBJ2-7; 13 positions match TRBD2. The CDR3 extends over 14 amino acids. Looked up from germline, CDR1 is LNHDA and CDR2 is SQIVND (reference sequence). Trimming at V came to 10 bases and at J to 2 bases, leaving 5 bases not matched to a gene. This CDR3 reads CATALAGGPYEQYF. In DNA, the CDR3 is TGTGCCACGGCACTAGCGGGAGGGCCCTACGAGCAGTACTTC. The whole variable domain, remainder taken from reference TRBV19 and TRBJ2-7, is DGGITQSPKYLFRKEGQNVTLSCEQNLNHDAMYWYRQDPGQGLRLIYYSQIVNDFQKGDIAEGYSVSREKKESFPLTVTSAQKNPTAFYLCATALAGGPYEQYFGPGTRLTVT.

This clonotype was counted between two and nine times. This chain links TRBV20-1 with TRBJ2-7; 9 bases agree with TRBD2. The CDR3 is made up of 15 amino acids. J was trimmed by 0 bases and V by 0 bases; bases with no gene match: 3. Germline CDR1 is DFQATT and CDR2 is SNEGSKA (reference sequence). Here the CDR3 reads CSARDLAGSSYEQYF. The CDR3 DNA follows: TGCAGTGCTAGAGACCTAGCGGGGAGCTCCTACGAGCAGTACTTC.

As regards this clonotype: The CDR3 does not end in the conserved phenylalanine or tryptophan, so this is likely a read error. Because the CDR3's place on the DNA is in doubt, the DNA is left out and the CDR3 is given as listed by TCRdb. This chain links TRBV12-3 or TRBV12-4 with TRBJ1-4; TRBD1 is the table's D call and was not checked against the DNA. The length of the CDR3 is 12 amino acids, counting both ends. The CDR3 reads CASTTNRDRTYY.

This clonotype has more than one count but fewer than ten. A read error may explain this, as a much larger clone is one base away. The chain couples TRBV12-3 or TRBV12-4 to TRBJ2-7; 9 positions agree with TRBD2. The length of the CDR3 is 16 residues. In nucleotides, the CDR3 is TGTGCCAGCAGCCCTGACGGGGTTAGCGGGAGCTACGGGCAGTACTTC. It specifies CASSPDGVSGSYGQYF.

This clonotype has at least ten counts. The chain is built from TRBV10-3 and TRBJ2-7; TRBD1 matches 7 bases. J lost 0 bases, V lost 0 bases, and 2 bases had no gene match. The CDR3 has 15 amino acids. CDR1 and CDR2 from the germline V gene are ENHRY and SYGVKD. CDR3 protein: CAISESTGVSYEQYF. Here the CDR3 DNA reads TGTGCCATCAGTGAGTCCACAGGGGTCTCCTACGAGCAGTACTTC.

The V and J genes are TRBV29-1 and TRBJ2-5, with a weak D call TRBD2 (7 bases). CDR3 length: 13 amino acids. Trimming removed 6 bases from V and 4 bases from J, with 15 bases in between. Germline V gene data show CDR1 as SQVTM and CDR2 as ANQGSEA. CDR3 sequence: CSVTGLGGETQYF. The CDR3 nucleotides read TGCAGCGTAACCGGACTAGGGGGAGAGACCCAGTACTTC. Based on the CDR3 plus reference TRBV29-1 and TRBJ2-5, the full variable domain is SAVISQKPSRDICQRGTSLTIQCQVDSQVTMMFWYRQQPGQSLTLIATANQGSEATYESGFVIDKFPISRPNLTFSTLTVSNMSPEDSSIYLCSVTGLGGETQYFGPGTRLLVL.

This clonotype was seen many times. This chain uses TRBV11-2 with TRBJ2-7; D remains ambiguous. Trimming took 5 bases from V and 4 from J, leaving 21 bases between them. The germline gives CDR1 SGHAT, CDR2 FQNNGV. The CDR3 consists of 16 residues. The CDR3 region is CASSQTVPSTNYEQYF. For the CDR3, the DNA is TGTGCCAGCAGCCAAACCGTCCCCTCGACAAATTACGAGCAGTACTTC.

This clonotype was recorded many times. V usage is TRBV6-5 and J usage is TRBJ1-6; 9 bases match TRBD1. V shed 6 bases, J shed 7 bases, and the junction held 7 bases outside the gene matches. The CDR3 loop spans 15 amino acids. Germline V gene lookup returns CDR1 MNHEY and CDR2 SVGAGI. The CDR3 DNA follows: TGTGCCAGCAGCACGGACAGGGGAGGAAATTCACCCCTCCACTTT. It codes for CASSTDRGGNSPLHF.

This clonotype was recorded at least ten times. The chain uses TRBV7-6 and TRBJ2-5, with 14 bases identical to TRBD2. The CDR3 covers 15 residues. Germline trimming cut 5 bases from V and 7 bases from J; bases unmatched to any gene: 6. CDR1 and CDR2 from the germline V gene are SGHVS and FNYEAQ. As DNA, the CDR3 is TGTGCCAGCAGCGATGGACTAGCGGGAGGAGGGACCCAGTACTTC. Protein: CASSDGLAGGGTQYF. The complete variable domain, with remaining parts taken from reference TRBV7-6 and TRBJ2-5, reads GAGVSQSPRYKVTKRGQDVALRCDPISGHVSLYWYRQALGQGPEFLTYFNYEAQQDKSGLPNDRFSAERPEGSISTLTIQRTEQRDSAMYRCASSDGLAGGGTQYFGPGTRLLVL.

J is TRBJ2-5 and V is TRBV6-1, with a possible D match to TRBD1 (5 bases). In germline, CDR1 is MNHNS, CDR2 SASEGT. This CDR3 has 9 residues. V lost 6 bases to trimming and J lost 11 bases, with 7 bases between them. This CDR3 is CASRQGQYF. The CDR3 nucleotides read TGTGCCAGCAGGCAGGGACAGTACTTC.